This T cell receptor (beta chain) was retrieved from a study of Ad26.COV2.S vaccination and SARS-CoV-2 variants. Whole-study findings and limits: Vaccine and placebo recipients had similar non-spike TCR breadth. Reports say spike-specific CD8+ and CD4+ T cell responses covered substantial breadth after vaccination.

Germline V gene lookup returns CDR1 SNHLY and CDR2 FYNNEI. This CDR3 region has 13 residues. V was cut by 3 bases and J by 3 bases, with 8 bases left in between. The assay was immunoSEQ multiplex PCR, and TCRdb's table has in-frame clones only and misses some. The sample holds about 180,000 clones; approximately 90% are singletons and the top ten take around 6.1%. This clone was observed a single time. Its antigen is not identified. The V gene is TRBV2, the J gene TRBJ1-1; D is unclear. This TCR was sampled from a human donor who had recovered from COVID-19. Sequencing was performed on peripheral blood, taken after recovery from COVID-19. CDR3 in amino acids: CASSEVRDTEAFF. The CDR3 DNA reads TGTGCCAGCAGTGAGGTCAGAGACACTGAAGCTTTCTTT.